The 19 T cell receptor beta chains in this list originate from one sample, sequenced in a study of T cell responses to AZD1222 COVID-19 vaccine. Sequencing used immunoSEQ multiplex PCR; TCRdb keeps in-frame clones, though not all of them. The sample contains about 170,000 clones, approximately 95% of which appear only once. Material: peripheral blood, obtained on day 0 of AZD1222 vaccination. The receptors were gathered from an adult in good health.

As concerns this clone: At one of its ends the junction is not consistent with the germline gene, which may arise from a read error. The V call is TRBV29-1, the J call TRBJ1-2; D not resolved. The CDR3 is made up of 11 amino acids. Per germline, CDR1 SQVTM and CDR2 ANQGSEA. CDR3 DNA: TGCAGCGTTGAGGCTAATTATGGCTACACCTTC. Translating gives CSVEANYGYTF.

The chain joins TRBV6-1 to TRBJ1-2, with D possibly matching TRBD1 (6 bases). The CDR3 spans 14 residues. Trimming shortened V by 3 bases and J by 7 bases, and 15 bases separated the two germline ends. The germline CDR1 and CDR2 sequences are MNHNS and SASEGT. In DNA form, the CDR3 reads TGTGCCAGCAGTGAGCAAGGGGGAGTCGGTGGCTACACCTTC. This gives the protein CASSEQGGVGGYTF.

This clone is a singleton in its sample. The CDR3 region has the DNA TGTGCCAGCAGTGAAAATCAGCCCCAGCATTTT. Amino acids: CASSENQPQHF. The chain employs TRBV6-1 and TRBJ1-5; D unresolved. V lost 2 bases and J lost 4, with 0 bases in between. Germline loops: CDR1 MNHNS, CDR2 SASEGT. The CDR3 runs 11 residues.

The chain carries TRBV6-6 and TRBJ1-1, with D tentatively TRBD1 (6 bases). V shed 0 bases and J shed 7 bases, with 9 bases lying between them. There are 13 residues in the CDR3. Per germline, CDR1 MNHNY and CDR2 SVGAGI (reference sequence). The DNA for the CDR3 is TGTGCCAGCAGTTACTCTTCGGACAGTGAAGCTTTCTTT. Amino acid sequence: CASSYSSDSEAFF.

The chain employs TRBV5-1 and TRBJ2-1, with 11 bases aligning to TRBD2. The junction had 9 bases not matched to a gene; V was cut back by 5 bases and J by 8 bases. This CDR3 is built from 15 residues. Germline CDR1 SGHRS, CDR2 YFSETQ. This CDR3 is CASRLLAGVADEQFF. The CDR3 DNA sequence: TGCGCCAGCAGACTACTAGCGGGAGTTGCGGATGAGCAGTTCTTC.

DNA for the CDR3: TGTGCCAGCAGCCAAGATGCGGGGGCGTCGAGCTACACCTTC. Its protein product is CASSQDAGASSYTF. V usage is TRBV3-1 (or the pseudogene TRBV3-2) and J usage is TRBJ1-2; TRBD1 might be the D (6 bases). Germline-derived CDR1 and CDR2 are LGHDT and YNNKEL (reference sequence). The CDR3 loop spans 14 amino acids. Trimming stripped 0 bases from V and 9 bases from J, with 14 bases between.

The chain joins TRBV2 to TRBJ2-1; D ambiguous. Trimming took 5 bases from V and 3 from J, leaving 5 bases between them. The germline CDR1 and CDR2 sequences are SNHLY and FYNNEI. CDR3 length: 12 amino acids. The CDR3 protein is CASSLGYNEQFF. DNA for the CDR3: TGTGCCAGCAGTCTCGGCTACAATGAGCAGTTCTTC.

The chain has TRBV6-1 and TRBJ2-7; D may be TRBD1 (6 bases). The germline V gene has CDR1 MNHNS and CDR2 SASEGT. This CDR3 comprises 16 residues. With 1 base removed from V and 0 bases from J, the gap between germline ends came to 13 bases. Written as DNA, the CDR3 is TGTGCCAGCAGTGAAGTAGACGAGGGGGACTCCTACGAGCAGTACTTC. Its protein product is CASSEVDEGDSYEQYF.

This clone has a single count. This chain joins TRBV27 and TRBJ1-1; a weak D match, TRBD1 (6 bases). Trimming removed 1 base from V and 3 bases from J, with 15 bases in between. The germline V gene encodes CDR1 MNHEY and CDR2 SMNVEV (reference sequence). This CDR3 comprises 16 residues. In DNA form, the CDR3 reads TGTGCCAGCAGTTTATTTTGGGGGGCCAGGGACACTGAAGCTTTCTTT. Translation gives CASSLFWGARDTEAFF.

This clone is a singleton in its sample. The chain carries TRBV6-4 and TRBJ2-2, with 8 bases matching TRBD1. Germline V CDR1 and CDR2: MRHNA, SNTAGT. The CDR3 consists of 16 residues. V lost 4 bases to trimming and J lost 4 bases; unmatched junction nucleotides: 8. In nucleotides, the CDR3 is TGTGCCAGCAGTGCCGAGACAGGGGCTACCACCGGGGAGCTGTTTTTT. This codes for CASSAETGATTGELFF.

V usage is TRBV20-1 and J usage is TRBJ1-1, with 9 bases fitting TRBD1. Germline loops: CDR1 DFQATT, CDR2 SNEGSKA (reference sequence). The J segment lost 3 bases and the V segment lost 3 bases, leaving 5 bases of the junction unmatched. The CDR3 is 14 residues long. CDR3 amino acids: CSASDGTGYTEAFF. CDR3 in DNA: TGCAGTGCTAGTGACGGGACAGGGTACACTGAAGCTTTCTTT.

In DNA form, the CDR3 reads TGTGCCAGCAGCCAATTTAGGGACAGCAATGAAAAACTGTTTTTT. This translates into CASSQFRDSNEKLFF. The chain links TRBV3-1 (or the pseudogene TRBV3-2) to TRBJ1-4, with 7 bases fitting TRBD1. V lost 2 bases, J lost 5 bases, and 5 bases stayed unmatched. This CDR3 is built from 15 residues. Per the germline V gene, CDR1 is LGHDT and CDR2 is YNNKEL (reference sequence).

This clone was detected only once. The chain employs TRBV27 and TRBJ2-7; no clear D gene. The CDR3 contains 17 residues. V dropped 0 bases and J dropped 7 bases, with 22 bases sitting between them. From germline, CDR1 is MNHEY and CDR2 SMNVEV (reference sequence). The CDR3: CASSLSNTGPPMGEQYF. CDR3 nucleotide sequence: TGTGCCAGCAGTTTATCCAATACCGGGCCCCCTATGGGGGAGCAGTACTTC.

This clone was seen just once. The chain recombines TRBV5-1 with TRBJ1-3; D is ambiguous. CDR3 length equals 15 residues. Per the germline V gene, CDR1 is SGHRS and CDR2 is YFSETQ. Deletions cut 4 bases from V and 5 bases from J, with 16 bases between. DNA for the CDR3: TGCGCCAGCAGCCCCACCAGCGATCCTAGAAACACCATATATTTT. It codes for CASSPTSDPRNTIYF.

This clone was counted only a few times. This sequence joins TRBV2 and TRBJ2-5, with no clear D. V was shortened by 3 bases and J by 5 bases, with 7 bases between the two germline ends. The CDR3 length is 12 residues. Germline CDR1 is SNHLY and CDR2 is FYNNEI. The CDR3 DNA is TGTGCCAGCAGTGACAATGAGGAGACCCAGTACTTC. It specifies CASSDNEETQYF.

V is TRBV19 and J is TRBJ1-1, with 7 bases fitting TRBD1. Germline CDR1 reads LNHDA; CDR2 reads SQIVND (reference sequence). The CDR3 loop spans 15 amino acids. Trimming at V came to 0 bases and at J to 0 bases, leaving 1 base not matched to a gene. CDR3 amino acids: CASSIDQGVNTEAFF. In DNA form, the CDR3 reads TGTGCCAGTAGTATAGATCAGGGGGTGAACACTGAAGCTTTCTTT.

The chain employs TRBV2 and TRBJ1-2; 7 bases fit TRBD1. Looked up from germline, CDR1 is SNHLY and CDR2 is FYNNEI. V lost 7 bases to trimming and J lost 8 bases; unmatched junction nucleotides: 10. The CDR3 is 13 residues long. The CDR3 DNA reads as TGTGCCAGCACACCGGGACAGACCGCCGGCTACACCTTC. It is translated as CASTPGQTAGYTF.

The CDR3 sequence is CASSLKQVSTDTQYF. The CDR3 nucleotides read TGTGCCAGCAGCTTAAAACAGGTTAGCACAGATACGCAGTATTTT. The chain carries TRBV5-4 and TRBJ2-3; tentatively, D is TRBD1 (5 bases). The V and J ends lost 2 bases and 0 bases respectively, with 10 bases between them. In germline, CDR1 is SGHNT, CDR2 YYREEE (reference sequence). This CDR3 is 15 amino acids long.

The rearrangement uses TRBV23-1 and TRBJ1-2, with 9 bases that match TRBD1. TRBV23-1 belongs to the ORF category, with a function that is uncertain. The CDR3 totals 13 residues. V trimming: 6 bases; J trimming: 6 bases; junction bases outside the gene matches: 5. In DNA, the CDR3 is TGCGCCAGCAGCAGGGGGACAGGGCATGGCTACACCTTC. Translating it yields CASSRGTGHGYTF.